This is a list of T cell receptor beta chains from one sample in a study of blood T cell repertoires in COVID-19. The repertoire was sequenced with immunoSEQ multiplex PCR; TCRdb's copy has only in-frame clones and lacks some. Of 40,000 to 45,000 clones in the sample, approximately 70% were seen once. What was sequenced was peripheral blood. These receptors all stem from an older man with acute or convalescent COVID-19. Both conserved end residues are part of each CDR3. A D gene is named only where the DNA matches it firmly. Size tells how often a clone was seen (once, few, many) or the class of an expanded clone, and some rows leave it out.

abundance: .
d_gene: .
len: 13
v_gene: TRBV11-3
j_gene: TRBJ2-7
CDR3nt: TGTGCCAGCAGCTTAGCCCCCCGGCGGGAGCAGTACTTC
CDR3aa: CASSLAPRREQYF

abundance: few
d_gene: TRBD2
len: 14
v_gene: TRBV7-3
j_gene: TRBJ2-1
CDR3nt: TGTGCCAGCAGCCTATCCCCTGGCGGGGGGGCTGAGTTCTTC
CDR3aa: CASSLSPGGGAEFF

abundance: .
d_gene: .
len: 13
v_gene: TRBV2
j_gene: TRBJ2-1
CDR3nt: TGTGCCAGCAGTGTTATGGGGCGGAATGAGCAGTTCTTC
CDR3aa: CASSVMGRNEQFF

abundance: .
d_gene: .
len: 15
v_gene: TRBV18
j_gene: TRBJ1-4
CDR3nt: TGTGCCAGCTCTACCGGGGGAAGCCGGGATGAAAAACTGTTTTTT
CDR3aa: CASSTGGSRDEKLFF

abundance: few
d_gene: TRBD2
len: 17
v_gene: TRBV7-9
j_gene: TRBJ2-2
CDR3nt: TGTGCCAGCAGCTCTCAGAGCGGGAGGGTTTCCACCGGGGAGCTGTTTTTT
CDR3aa: CASSSQSGRVSTGELFF

abundance: .
d_gene: .
len: 13
v_gene: TRBV3-1/TRBV3-2
j_gene: TRBJ1-1
CDR3nt: TGTGCCAGCAGCGTTCGAGCCGGGAGTGAAGCTTTCTTT
CDR3aa: CASSVRAGSEAFF

abundance: .
d_gene: .
len: 14
v_gene: TRBV25-1
j_gene: TRBJ1-6
CDR3nt: TGTGCCAGCAGTGAATTCGGGCAGCCGAGGGCCCTCCACTTT
CDR3aa: CASSEFGQPRALHF

abundance: many
d_gene: TRBD2
len: 13
v_gene: TRBV15
j_gene: TRBJ2-7
CDR3nt: TGTGCCACCAGCAGAGCGGGAGGAGACGAGCAGTACTTC
CDR3aa: CATSRAGGDEQYF

abundance: .
d_gene: .
len: 16
v_gene: TRBV15
j_gene: TRBJ1-1
CDR3nt: TGTGCCACCAGCAGAGGAGGGTCGGGGACAATATCTGAAGCTTTCTTT
CDR3aa: CATSRGGSGTISEAFF

abundance: .
d_gene: .
len: 14
v_gene: TRBV7-2
j_gene: TRBJ2-7
CDR3nt: TGTGCCAGCAGCTTATCAGTAAACTCCTACGAGCAGTACTTC
CDR3aa: CASSLSVNSYEQYF

abundance: .
d_gene: TRBD1
len: 15
v_gene: TRBV18
j_gene: TRBJ1-2
CDR3nt: TGTGCCAGCTCCCCGGACAGGGGCGCAATCAATGGCTACACCTTC
CDR3aa: CASSPDRGAINGYTF

abundance: .
d_gene: TRBD1
len: 14
v_gene: TRBV5-1
j_gene: TRBJ1-2
CDR3nt: TGCGCCAGCAGCTCGGACAGGGGCCTGAGGGGCTACACCTTC
CDR3aa: CASSSDRGLRGYTF

abundance: .
d_gene: TRBD2
len: 19
v_gene: TRBV5-6
j_gene: TRBJ2-3
CDR3nt: TGTGCCAGCAGATCTGCTACTAGCGGGAGGAAAGCTAGCACAGATACGCAGTATTTT
CDR3aa: CASRSATSGRKASTDTQYF